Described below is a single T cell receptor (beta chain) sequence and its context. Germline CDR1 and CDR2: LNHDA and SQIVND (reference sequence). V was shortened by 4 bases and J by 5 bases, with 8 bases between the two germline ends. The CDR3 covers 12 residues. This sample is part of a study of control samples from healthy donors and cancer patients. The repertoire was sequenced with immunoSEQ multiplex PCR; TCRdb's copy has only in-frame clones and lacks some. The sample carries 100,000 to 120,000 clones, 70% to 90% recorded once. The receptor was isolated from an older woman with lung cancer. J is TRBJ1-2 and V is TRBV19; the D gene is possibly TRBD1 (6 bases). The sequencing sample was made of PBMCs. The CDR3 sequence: CASSTGEYGYTF. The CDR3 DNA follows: TGTGCCAGTAGTACAGGGGAGTATGGCTACACCTTC.